These 18 T cell receptor beta chains share one sample of origin, sequenced in a study of siplizumab effects on memory and regulatory T cells. Libraries were prepared by immunoSEQ multiplex PCR; TCRdb keeps only in-frame clonotypes and omits some of them. The sample carries 70,000 to 95,000 clones, just under 90% recorded once. Sequenced material: CD4+ T cells sorted from blood. These receptors originate from a human donor in good health.

This chain links TRBV30 with TRBJ2-3, with D possibly being TRBD2 (6 bases). This CDR3 region has 16 residues. The V gene lost 4 bases and the J gene lost 2 bases, with 19 bases spanning the gap. Germline V lookup: CDR1 GTSNPN, CDR2 SVGIG (reference sequence). CDR3 coding DNA: TGTGCCTGGAAGAGGGGTGAGGGACTCACCACAGATACGCAGTATTTT. This codes for CAWKRGEGLTTDTQYF.

The chain combines TRBV6-6 with TRBJ2-7; 7 nucleotides agree with TRBD1. The CDR3 consists of 14 residues. Germline CDR1 reads MNHNY; CDR2 reads SVGAGI (reference sequence). The V and J ends lost 8 bases and 1 base, in that order; junction bases with no gene match: 8. The CDR3, as DNA: TGTGCCAGCGGCGTACAGGGGAATTCCTACGAGCAGTACTTC. Its protein is CASGVQGNSYEQYF.

This chain links TRBV30 with TRBJ1-6, with D perhaps matching TRBD1 (5 bases). V was clipped by 0 bases and J by 10 bases, with 16 bases between them. The CDR3 is 15 residues long. CDR1 is GTSNPN, CDR2 SVGIG, per germline (reference sequence). CDR3 residues: CAWSVQSVGRSPLHF. CDR3 DNA: TGTGCCTGGAGTGTACAGTCAGTGGGGCGCTCACCCCTCCACTTT.

The gene calls are TRBV5-1 and TRBJ2-1; TRBD2 matches 10 bases. The J segment lost 8 bases and the V segment lost 2 bases, leaving 4 bases of the junction unmatched. This CDR3 is built from 14 residues. Germline CDR1 SGHRS, CDR2 YFSETQ. The CDR3 DNA follows: TGCGCCAGCAGCTTCAGCGGGAGGGTTCATGAGCAGTTCTTC. This codes for CASSFSGRVHEQFF.

This clone is judged hyperexpanded. This sequence joins TRBV5-8 and TRBJ1-1, with D unresolved. The ends were cut back, 4 bases at V and 1 base at J, with 8 bases in the middle. CDR3 length: 13 residues. Germline values: CDR1 SGHTS, CDR2 YDEGEE. CDR3 bases: TGTGCCAGCAGCAGGACGGGGAACACTGAAGCTTTCTTT. This gives the protein CASSRTGNTEAFF.

V gene TRBV6-5 combines with J gene TRBJ2-5; 14 bases map to TRBD2. Trimming cost V 4 bases and J 4 bases; bases outside gene matches: 5. Per the germline V gene, CDR1 is MNHEY and CDR2 is SVGAGI. This CDR3 is built from 16 residues. Here the CDR3 DNA reads TGTGCCAGCAGTTCGGGACTAGCGGGAGTGGGAGAGACCCAGTACTTC. Translation: CASSSGLAGVGETQYF.

This rearrangement joins TRBV10-3 to TRBJ1-3; unclear D gene. This CDR3 comprises 13 residues. Germline V gene lookup returns CDR1 ENHRY and CDR2 SYGVKD. Trimming took 7 bases from V and 4 from J, leaving 11 bases between them. The CDR3 DNA reads as TGTGCCATCAAGGACGTTCTCGGAAACACCATATATTTT. It encodes CAIKDVLGNTIYF.

The V gene is TRBV12-5, the J gene TRBJ2-5, with TRBD2 identical over 7 bases. CDR3 size: 15 residues. CDR1 and CDR2 from the germline V gene are LGHNT and FRNRAP. V lost 3 bases, J lost 5 bases, and 9 bases stayed unmatched. The CDR3 reads CASGFSDGGRETQYF. The CDR3 nucleotides read TGTGCTAGTGGTTTCTCGGACGGGGGGAGGGAGACCCAGTACTTC.

This clone showed up just once. V is TRBV27 and J is TRBJ2-3; D gene uncertain. This CDR3 spans 13 amino acids. Trimming pared 2 bases from V and 3 bases from J, leaving 6 bases between. In germline, CDR1 is MNHEY, CDR2 SMNVEV (reference sequence). Here the CDR3 DNA reads TGTGCCAGCAGTTTAAGGCGGACAGATACGCAGTATTTT. Residues: CASSLRRTDTQYF.

The CDR3 loop reads CASTYAGGYNEQFF. The CDR3 DNA sequence: TGTGCCAGTACTTACGCGGGTGGCTACAATGAGCAGTTCTTC. The V and J genes are TRBV19 and TRBJ2-1, with TRBD2 as a possible D gene (5 bases). CDR3 length equals 14 residues. The germline CDR1 and CDR2 sequences are LNHDA and SQIVND (reference sequence). The ends were cut back, 7 bases at V and 3 bases at J, with 13 bases in the middle.

This rearrangement joins TRBV5-1 to TRBJ2-5; 11 bases match TRBD1. Germline values: CDR1 SGHRS, CDR2 YFSETQ. This CDR3 is 16 amino acids long. The ends lost 7 bases at V and 4 bases at J; junction bases unmatched: 12. This CDR3 reads CASRTGGLPRGETQYF. The CDR3 nucleotides read TGCGCCAGCCGGACAGGGGGCCTCCCGAGGGGAGAGACCCAGTACTTC.

The rearrangement joins TRBV18 to TRBJ2-3, with 15 bases that match TRBD2. Germline V gives CDR1 KGHSH, CDR2 LQKENI. V lost 5 bases and J lost 3; bases outside the gene matches: 6. The CDR3 is made up of 17 amino acids. The CDR3 DNA reads as TGTGCCAGCTCAAGGGCCGGGACTAGCGGGAGGACAGATACGCAGTATTTT. This sequence encodes CASSRAGTSGRTDTQYF.

The rearrangement uses TRBV11-1 and TRBJ2-1; 8 bases fit TRBD1. V shed 5 bases and J 7 bases; nucleotides not matched to a gene: 1. This CDR3 is built from 12 residues. CDR1 and CDR2 from the germline V gene are SGHAT and FQDESV (reference sequence). The CDR3 loop is CASSNRGNEQFF. As DNA, the CDR3 is TGTGCCAGCAGCAACAGGGGGAATGAGCAGTTCTTC.

The V gene is TRBV6-1, the J gene TRBJ1-2, with unresolved D. The CDR3 has 10 residues. Trimming removed 2 bases from V and 13 bases from J, with 8 bases in between. Germline V lookup: CDR1 MNHNS, CDR2 SASEGT. This CDR3 reads CASSEWACTF. As DNA, the CDR3 is TGTGCCAGCAGTGAATGGGCCTGCACCTTC.

V gene TRBV30 combines with J gene TRBJ2-1, with D possibly matching TRBD2 (6 bases). There are 13 residues in the CDR3. The ends were cut back, 1 base at V and 7 bases at J, with 11 bases in the middle. Looked up from germline, CDR1 is GTSNPN and CDR2 is SVGIG (reference sequence). CDR3 sequence (DNA): TGTGCCTGGAGTGGTCTCAGCGGGAATGAGCAGTTCTTC. It codes for CAWSGLSGNEQFF. Based on the CDR3 plus reference TRBV30 and TRBJ2-1, the full variable domain is SQTIHQWPATLVQPVGSPLSLECTVEGTSNPNLYWYRQAAGRGLQLLFYSVGIGQISSEVPQNLSASRPQDRQFILSSKKLLLSDSGFYLCAWSGLSGNEQFFGPGTRLTVL.

This sequence joins TRBV18 and TRBJ1-4; D is unclear. Germline V gives CDR1 KGHSH, CDR2 LQKENI. The CDR3 has 11 residues. V shed 3 bases and J shed 8 bases, with 4 bases lying between them. Here the CDR3 DNA reads TGTGCCAGCTCACCGGGAGAAAAACTGTTTTTT. Translated: CASSPGEKLFF.

This chain connects TRBV5-6 to TRBJ1-4, with D perhaps matching TRBD1 (5 bases). The V end lost 4 bases, the J end lost 5 bases, and 9 bases lay between the germline ends. The germline V gene has CDR1 SGHDT and CDR2 YYEEEE. The CDR3 extends over 13 amino acids. This CDR3 is CASSTRQNEKLFF. CDR3 DNA sequence: TGTGCCAGCAGCACTAGACAGAATGAAAAACTGTTTTTT. Together with reference TRBV5-6 and TRBJ1-4, the CDR3 gives the full variable domain: DAGVTQSPTHLIKTRGQQVTLRCSPKSGHDTVSWYQQALGQGPQFIFQYYEEEERQRGNFPDRFSGHQFPNYSSELNVNALLLGDSALYLCASSTRQNEKLFFGSGTQLSVL.

V and J are TRBV6-6 and TRBJ2-7; D is unresolved. The V and J ends lost 2 bases and 1 base respectively, with 3 bases between them. Per germline, CDR1 MNHNY and CDR2 SVGAGI (reference sequence). CDR3 length equals 12 residues. CDR3 DNA: TGTGCCAGCAGTTACCAATCCTACGAGCAGTACTTC. It encodes CASSYQSYEQYF.